These 26 T cell receptor beta chains came from one sample sequenced in a study of T cells in women clearing cervical HPV infection. Data came from immunoSEQ multiplex PCR; TCRdb stores just in-frame clones and leaves some out. This listing includes approximately 34,000 clones. Sequencing was carried out using blood buffy coat. The receptor set was obtained from a woman between 18 and 70 years old with a cervical HPV16 infection that either progressed to CIN3+ or cleared (not recorded which).

On this clone: The read gets to within 3 residues of the CDR3 end, and the germline J gene fills in the rest. The chain is built from TRBV11-1 and TRBJ1-2; tentative D call: TRBD1 (5 bases). The germline CDR1 and CDR2 sequences are SGHAT and FQDESV (reference sequence). The ends were cut back, 1 base at V and 1 base at J, with 7 bases in the middle. This CDR3 is 14 amino acids long. The CDR3 here is CASSLGTLNYGYTF. CDR3 DNA, as far as it was read: TGTGCCAGCAGCTTAGGGACACTTAACTATGGC.

In the case of this clone: The read terminates 3 residues ahead of where the CDR3 ends, so the germline J gene completes it. The V gene is TRBV5-1, the J gene TRBJ2-1; 11 bases agree with TRBD2. Germline V gene data show CDR1 as SGHRS and CDR2 as YFSETQ. The V segment lost 1 base and the J segment 4 bases; nucleotides outside the gene matches: 4. CDR3 size: 16 residues. This chain's CDR3 is CASSLTGLADYNEQFF. The covered CDR3 bases are TGCGCCAGCAGCTTGACGGGACTAGCGGATTACAATGAG.

On this clone itself: The read gets to within 3 residues of the CDR3 end, and the germline J gene fills in the rest. The rearrangement links TRBV7-8 to TRBJ1-2; maybe TRBD1 (6 bases). The CDR3 is 16 residues long. V dropped 4 bases and J dropped 0 bases, with 15 bases sitting between them. Germline CDR1 reads SGHVS; CDR2 reads FQNEAQ. Partial CDR3 DNA: TGTGCCAGCAGCTGGACAGTTCGGGCCCCTAACTATGGC. Translation gives CASSWTVRAPNYG. The full CDR3 sequence reads CASSWTVRAPNYGYTF. Based on the CDR3 plus reference TRBV7-8 and TRBJ1-2, the full variable domain is GAGVSQSPRYKVAKRGQDVALRCDPISGHVSLFWYQQALGQGPEFLTYFQNEAQLDKSGLPSDRFFAERPEGSVSTLKIQRTQQEDSAVYLCASSWTVRAPNYGYTFGSGTRLTVV.

On this clone: The read ends 3 residues before the CDR3 terminus; that terminus is restored from the germline J gene. The V gene is TRBV6-2 or TRBV6-3, the J gene TRBJ2-3, with 10 bases identical to TRBD2. V shed 7 bases, J shed 8 bases, and the junction held 9 bases outside the gene matches. CDR1 and CDR2 (germline): MNHEY, SVGEGT. The CDR3 has 14 residues. The sequenced CDR3 bases are TGTGCCAGCAACGATCTAGCGGGAGTTGGTACG. Translated: CASNDLAGVGT. The whole CDR3 sequence is CASNDLAGVGTQYF.

On this clone itself: The CDR3 end is not reached by the read, which stops 3 residues before it; the germline J gene fills it in. The rearrangement links TRBV7-3 to TRBJ2-7; D is possibly TRBD1 (6 bases). The CDR3 consists of 15 residues. V was trimmed by 4 bases and J by 5 bases, leaving 18 bases between them. In germline, CDR1 is SGHTA, CDR2 FQGTGA. The CDR3 protein is CASSSSTGLRNEQYF. CDR3 DNA, as far as it was read: TGTGCCAGCAGCTCTTCTACAGGGTTGAGGAACGAG.

By frequency, this clone registers medium-sized. Read sequence stops 3 residues before the CDR3 end, and the germline J gene provides the missing end. This chain uses TRBV7-2 with TRBJ2-7; 12 bases match TRBD2. CDR3 length: 17 amino acids. J lost 3 bases, V lost 0 bases, and 6 bases had no gene match. Looked up from germline, CDR1 is SGHTA and CDR2 is FQGNSA. The DNA read from the CDR3 is TGTGCCAGCAGCTTAGCCACTAGCGGGGGGCCCCTCTACGAG. Its protein is CASSLATSGGPLYE. The whole CDR3 region reads CASSLATSGGPLYEQYF. Combining the CDR3 with reference TRBV7-2 and TRBJ2-7 gives the whole variable domain GAGVSQSPSNKVTEKGKDVELRCDPISGHTALYWYRQSLGQGLEFLIYFQGNSAPDKSGLPSDRFSAERTGGSVSTLTIQRTQQEDSAVYLCASSLATSGGPLYEQYFGPGTRLTVT.

Notes on this clone: The read falls 3 residues short of the CDR3 end, and the missing part is taken from the germline J gene. This sequence joins TRBV7-8 and TRBJ2-2; D not resolved. Trimming cost V 0 bases and J 4 bases, with 6 bases left between them. Germline V CDR1 and CDR2: SGHVS, FQNEAQ. This CDR3 comprises 14 residues. The CDR3 here is CASSLASFTGELFF. The part of the CDR3 DNA that was read is TGTGCCAGCAGCTTAGCCTCCTTCACCGGGGAG.

CDR3 in amino acids: CASSEGTGDQGAFF. The covered CDR3 bases are TGTGCCAGCAGTGAAGGGACCGGTGATCAGGGG. The rearrangement links TRBV6-1 to TRBJ1-1, with a weak D call TRBD1 (6 bases). The CDR3 goes on 3 residues after the read ends, and that part is filled in from the germline J gene. The CDR3 extends over 14 amino acids. Germline CDR1 MNHNS, CDR2 SASEGT.

Concerning this clone: The read ends 3 residues shy of where the CDR3 ends; the end is completed using the germline J gene. This rearrangement joins TRBV18 to TRBJ2-1; D is perhaps TRBD2 (7 bases). V lost 0 bases, J lost 9 bases, and 18 bases lay in between. Germline V gene sequence: CDR1 KGHSH, CDR2 LQKENI. The CDR3 consists of 16 residues. CDR3 bases read: TGTGCCAGCTCACCACCGGCTGGACTAGGGGGAGGTGAG. As protein: CASSPPAGLGGGE. The entire CDR3 protein is CASSPPAGLGGGEQFF.

About this clone itself: The read terminates 3 residues before the CDR3 end, so the remaining end is supplied by the germline J gene. The J gene is TRBJ1-2, the V gene TRBV19, with TRBD1 as a possible D gene (6 bases). Germline values: CDR1 LNHDA, CDR2 SQIVND (reference sequence). The CDR3 runs 14 residues. Incomplete CDR3 DNA: TGTGCCAGTAGTATAGTCGAGGGGGAGGTCGGC. The encoded protein is CASSIVEGEVG. The entire CDR3 sequence reads CASSIVEGEVGYTF. The full variable domain, completed using reference TRBV19 and TRBJ1-2, is DGGITQSPKYLFRKEGQNVTLSCEQNLNHDAMYWYRQDPGQGLRLIYYSQIVNDFQKGDIAEGYSVSREKKESFPLTVTSAQKNPTAFYLCASSIVEGEVGYTFGSGTRLTVV.

As concerns this clone: The missing CDR3 end, 3 residues past where the read stops, is filled in from the germline J gene. The chain combines TRBV19 with TRBJ2-2; 7 nucleotides line up with TRBD1. Germline CDR1 and CDR2: LNHDA and SQIVND (reference sequence). After removal of 4 bases from V and 7 bases from J, the junction contained 12 bases not matched to a gene. This CDR3 is 16 amino acids long. The CDR3 spells CASSNLYRGSGGELFF. The part of the CDR3 DNA that was read is TGTGCCAGTAGTAACCTTTACAGGGGATCGGGCGGGGAG.

On this clone itself: The read terminates 3 residues ahead of where the CDR3 ends, so the germline J gene completes it. This rearrangement joins TRBV2 to TRBJ1-1; D unresolved. Germline CDR1 is SNHLY and CDR2 is FYNNEI. The CDR3 totals 13 residues. V gave up 8 bases and J gave up 4 bases, with 14 bases separating them. CDR3 residues: CASDSGYRTEAFF. The CDR3 bases that were read are TGTGCCAGCGATTCCGGGTATCGCACTGAA.

A word on this clone: The sequenced fragment ends 3 residues before the CDR3 boundary, so the rest is inferred from the germline J gene. The chain is built from TRBV29-1 and TRBJ2-7; possible D gene TRBD1, 5 bases. The CDR3 is 13 residues long. The germline V and J ends were trimmed by 0 bases and 4 bases, with 10 bases remaining between them. Germline V gene sequence: CDR1 SQVTM, CDR2 ANQGSEA. The CDR3 reads CSVEDRAKYEQYF. The CDR3 DNA, read in part, is TGCAGCGTTGAAGACAGGGCTAAATACGAG.

Worth noting for this clone: The read falls 3 residues short of the CDR3 end, and the missing part is taken from the germline J gene. J is TRBJ2-5 and V is TRBV2; D may be TRBD1 (5 bases). V was cut by 5 bases and J by 4 bases, with 20 bases left in between. The CDR3 is made up of 16 amino acids. Germline CDR1 reads SNHLY; CDR2 reads FYNNEI. CDR3 residues: CASSRGSQPLIETQYF. CDR3 bases read: TGTGCCAGCAGTAGGGGTAGTCAGCCCCTGATAGAGACC.

With respect to this clone: The CDR3 extends 3 residues past the end of the read, so its final part is completed from the germline J gene. The rearrangement uses TRBV2 and TRBJ2-3, with 7 nucleotides matching TRBD1. This CDR3 is built from 15 residues. The ends lost 5 bases at V and 0 bases at J; junction bases unmatched: 5. Germline V gene lookup returns CDR1 SNHLY and CDR2 FYNNEI. CDR3 bases read: TGTGCCAGCAGTTTACAGGGGCTTAGCACAGATACG. This gives the protein CASSLQGLSTDT. The CDR3, in full, reads CASSLQGLSTDTQYF.

With respect to this clone: Coverage ceases 3 residues before the CDR3 finishes, and the germline J gene fills in the end. In the same sample, other DNA sequences code for this CDR3. The chain combines TRBV19 with TRBJ1-6; maybe TRBD1 (6 bases). Germline loops: CDR1 LNHDA, CDR2 SQIVND (reference sequence). Trimming pared 6 bases from V and 4 bases from J, leaving 7 bases between. The CDR3 has 13 amino acids. Partial CDR3 DNA: TGTGCCAGTAGAGGACAGTATAATTCACCC. Translated, it gives CASRGQYNSP. From start to end, the CDR3 is CASRGQYNSPLHF. The complete variable domain, with remaining parts taken from reference TRBV19 and TRBJ1-6, reads DGGITQSPKYLFRKEGQNVTLSCEQNLNHDAMYWYRQDPGQGLRLIYYSQIVNDFQKGDIAEGYSVSREKKESFPLTVTSAQKNPTAFYLCASRGQYNSPLHFGNGTRLTVT.

A note on this clone: The read terminates 3 residues before the CDR3 end, so the remaining end is supplied by the germline J gene. Other nucleotide sequences from this sample produce the same CDR3. This chain connects TRBV18 to TRBJ2-4; D call uncertain. This CDR3 spans 13 amino acids. Per the germline V gene, CDR1 is KGHSH and CDR2 is LQKENI. Partial CDR3 DNA: TGTGCCAGCTCACCACCGTCAGGCTATGGT. It codes for CASSPPSGYG. The CDR3 in its entirety is CASSPPSGYGQYF.

In the case of this clone: The sequence runs out 3 residues before the end of the CDR3; the remainder is reconstructed from the germline J gene. The chain employs TRBV20-1 and TRBJ1-3; weak D call: TRBD1 (5 bases). This CDR3 region has 15 residues. Trimming removed 0 bases at V and 0 bases at J, with 9 bases between. Germline loops: CDR1 DFQATT, CDR2 SNEGSKA (reference sequence). The CDR3 sequence is CSAREGGNSGNTIYF. CDR3 DNA, as far as it was read: TGCAGTGCTAGAGAGGGGGGGAACTCTGGAAACACC.

With respect to this clone: Read data end 3 residues before the CDR3 end; the end is taken from the germline J gene. V is TRBV2 and J is TRBJ1-1; tentative D call: TRBD1 (6 bases). Germline lookup yields CDR1 SNHLY and CDR2 FYNNEI. Trimming removed 8 bases at V and 1 base at J, with 11 bases between. The CDR3 extends over 13 amino acids. CDR3 in amino acids: CASGGQSNTEAFF. Partial CDR3 DNA: TGTGCCAGCGGTGGACAGTCGAACACTGAA.

In regard to this clone: The CDR3 extends 3 residues past the end of the read, so its final part is completed from the germline J gene. The gene calls are TRBV5-1 and TRBJ2-7; 8 bases map to TRBD1. The germline gives CDR1 SGHRS, CDR2 YFSETQ. Germline trimming cut 4 bases from V and 2 bases from J; bases unmatched to any gene: 8. The CDR3 extends over 15 amino acids. This CDR3 is CASSPRQGSTYEQYF. The sequenced CDR3 bases are TGCGCCAGCAGCCCGAGACAGGGGAGCACCTACGAG.

Details on this clone: The read halts 3 residues ahead of the CDR3 end, with the missing end drawn from the germline J gene. The J gene is TRBJ1-5, the V gene TRBV19; the match to TRBD1 covers 9 bases. The CDR3 contains 16 residues. Trimming took 5 bases from V and 1 from J; bases not matched to a gene: 6. Germline loops: CDR1 LNHDA, CDR2 SQIVND (reference sequence). The CDR3 region is CASSPPGQGSNQPQHF. The part of the CDR3 DNA that was read is TGTGCCAGTAGTCCGCCGGGACAGGGAAGCAATCAGCCC. Variable domain in full (rest from reference TRBV19 and TRBJ1-5): DGGITQSPKYLFRKEGQNVTLSCEQNLNHDAMYWYRQDPGQGLRLIYYSQIVNDFQKGDIAEGYSVSREKKESFPLTVTSAQKNPTAFYLCASSPPGQGSNQPQHFGDGTRLSIL.

Concerning this clone: The read falls 3 residues short of the CDR3 end, and the missing part is taken from the germline J gene. The chain uses TRBV7-9 and TRBJ1-2, with unresolved D. The V end lost 7 bases, the J end lost 0 bases, and 12 bases lay between the germline ends. The CDR3 extends over 14 amino acids. CDR1 and CDR2 from the germline V gene are SEHNR and FQNEAQ (reference sequence). The sequenced CDR3 bases are TGTGCCAGCACCCCCGGGGAGCCTAACTATGGC. Translation gives CASTPGEPNYG. The CDR3 reads in full as CASTPGEPNYGYTF.

In the case of this clone: The CDR3 end is not reached by the read, which stops 3 residues before it; the germline J gene fills it in. This chain connects TRBV6-1 to TRBJ2-7; 8 nucleotides line up with TRBD2. There are 15 residues in the CDR3. Germline V CDR1 and CDR2: MNHNS, SASEGT. J was trimmed by 2 bases and V by 2 bases; bases with no gene match: 5. The sequenced CDR3 bases are TGTGCCAGCAGTGAAATGGGACTAGAACCCTACGAG. It encodes CASSEMGLEPYE. The full CDR3 sequence reads CASSEMGLEPYEQYF.

About this clone itself: The read gets to within 3 residues of the CDR3 end, and the germline J gene fills in the rest. The chain carries TRBV18 and TRBJ1-5, with D perhaps TRBD1 (5 bases). The ends were cut back, 3 bases at V and 1 base at J, with 19 bases in the middle. CDR1 and CDR2 from the germline V gene are KGHSH and LQKENI. This CDR3 comprises 18 residues. CDR3 DNA (partial): TGTGCCAGCTCACCCGGGGGTATTGGGAGATGGAGCAATCAGCCC. Its protein product is CASSPGGIGRWSNQP. The entire CDR3 protein reads CASSPGGIGRWSNQPQHF.

Turning to this clone: The read is 3 residues too short to cover the CDR3 end, so that end is filled in from the germline J gene. The gene calls are TRBV6-1 and TRBJ2-5; tentative D call: TRBD1 (5 bases). Trimming left V 0 bases short and J 3 bases short, with 11 bases between. Germline loops: CDR1 MNHNS, CDR2 SASEGT. This CDR3 spans 15 amino acids. The CDR3 bases that were read are TGTGCCAGCAGTGAAGCGCTGGGCAGGGAAGAGACC. This encodes CASSEALGREET. The whole CDR3 sequence is CASSEALGREETQYF.

Concerning this clone: The read comes to an end 3 residues before the CDR3 does, leaving the germline J gene to fill in the end. The chain recombines TRBV7-9 with TRBJ2-7, with 10 positions matching TRBD2. The J segment lost 1 base and the V segment lost 2 bases, leaving 2 bases of the junction unmatched. CDR1 and CDR2 (germline): SEHNR, FQNEAQ (reference sequence). The CDR3 sequence is 15 residues long. CDR3 sequence: CASSLPAGGSYEQYF. CDR3 bases read: TGTGCCAGCAGCTTACCAGCGGGAGGGTCCTACGAG.